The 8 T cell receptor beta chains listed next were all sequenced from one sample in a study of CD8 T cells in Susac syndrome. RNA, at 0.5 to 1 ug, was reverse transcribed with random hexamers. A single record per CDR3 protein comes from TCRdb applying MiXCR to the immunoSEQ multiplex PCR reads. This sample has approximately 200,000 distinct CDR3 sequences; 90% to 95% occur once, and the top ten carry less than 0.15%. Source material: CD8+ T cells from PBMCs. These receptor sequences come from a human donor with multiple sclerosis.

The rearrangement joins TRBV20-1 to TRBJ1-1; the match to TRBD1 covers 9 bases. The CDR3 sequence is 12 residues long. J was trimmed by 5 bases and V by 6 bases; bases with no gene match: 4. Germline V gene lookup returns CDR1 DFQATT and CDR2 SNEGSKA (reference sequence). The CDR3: CSAPGQGTEAFF. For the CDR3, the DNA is TGCAGTGCCCCGGGACAGGGAACTGAAGCTTTCTTT.

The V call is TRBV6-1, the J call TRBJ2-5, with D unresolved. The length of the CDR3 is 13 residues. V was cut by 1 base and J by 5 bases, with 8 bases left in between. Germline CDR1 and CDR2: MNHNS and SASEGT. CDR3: CASSEVLGETQYF. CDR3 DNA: TGTGCCAGCAGTGAAGTACTGGGGGAGACCCAGTACTTC.

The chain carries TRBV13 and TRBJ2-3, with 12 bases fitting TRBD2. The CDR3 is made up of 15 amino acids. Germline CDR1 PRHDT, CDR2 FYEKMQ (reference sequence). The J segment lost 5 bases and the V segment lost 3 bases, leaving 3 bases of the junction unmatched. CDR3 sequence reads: CASSFKLAGGDTQYF. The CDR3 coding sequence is TGTGCCAGCAGCTTCAAACTAGCGGGAGGAGATACGCAGTATTTT.

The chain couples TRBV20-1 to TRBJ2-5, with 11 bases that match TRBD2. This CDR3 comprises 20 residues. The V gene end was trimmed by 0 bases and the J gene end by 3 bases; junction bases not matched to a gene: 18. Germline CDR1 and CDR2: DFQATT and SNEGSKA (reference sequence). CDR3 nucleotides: TGCAGTGCTAGAGATCCAGCTAGCGGGAGGAGAGGTGCAATGGAAGAGACCCAGTACTTC. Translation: CSARDPASGRRGAMEETQYF.

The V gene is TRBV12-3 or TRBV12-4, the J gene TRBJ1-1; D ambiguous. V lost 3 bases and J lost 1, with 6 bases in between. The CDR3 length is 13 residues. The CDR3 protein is CASSLHGNTEAFF. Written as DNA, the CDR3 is TGTGCCAGCAGTTTGCACGGGAACACTGAAGCTTTCTTT.

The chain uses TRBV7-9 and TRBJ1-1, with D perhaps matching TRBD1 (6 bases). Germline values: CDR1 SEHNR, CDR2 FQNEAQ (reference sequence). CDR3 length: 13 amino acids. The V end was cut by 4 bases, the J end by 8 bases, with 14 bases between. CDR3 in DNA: TGTGCCAGCAGCTCCCCAGGGGTCCCCGAAGCTTTCTTT. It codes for CASSSPGVPEAFF.

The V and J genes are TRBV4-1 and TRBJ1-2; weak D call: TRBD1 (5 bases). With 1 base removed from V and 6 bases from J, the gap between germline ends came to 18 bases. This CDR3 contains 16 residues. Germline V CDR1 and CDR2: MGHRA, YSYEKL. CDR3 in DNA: TGCGCCAGCAGCCAAGGGAATCGGGGGAACCCGGATGGCTACACCTTC. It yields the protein CASSQGNRGNPDGYTF.

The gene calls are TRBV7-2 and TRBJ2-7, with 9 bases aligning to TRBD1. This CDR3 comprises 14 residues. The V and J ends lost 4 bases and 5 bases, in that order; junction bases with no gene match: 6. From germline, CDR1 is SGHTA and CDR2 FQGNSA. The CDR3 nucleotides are TGTGCCAGCAGCTACGGGACAGGGAGCCACGAGCAGTACTTC. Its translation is CASSYGTGSHEQYF.